These T cell receptor beta chains were read from a single sample in a study of CD8 T cell repertoires and HIV-1 epitope variants. TCRdb keeps only in-frame clones here, not all; method: immunoSEQ multiplex PCR. The sample records 5,500 to 7,500 clones, about 70% being singletons. These receptors have no identified antigens. The sequenced sample was cultured CD8+ T cells derived from PBMCs. These receptors all come from a male donor with HIV. Each CDR3 is given without its conserved first and last residue. The listing skips clone size in some rows; elsewhere it reads once, few, many or a size class.

TRBV7-6,NA,ASSSLGRGENSPLH
TRBV18,medium-sized,ASSPNSGEGYGYT
TRBV2,NA,ASSEGRVDTGELF
TRBV27,NA,ASSLSLGTLSYEQY
TRBV5-4,NA,ASSFDRVVTGELF
TRBV6-5,NA,ASSYSAVNTEAF
TRBV5-8,NA,ASSPGTSEYNEQF
TRBV6-4,NA,ASSDSTSGGADTQY
TRBV25-1,few,ASSLGQSTEAF
TRBV7-2,NA,ASSLGGENEQF
TRBV19,few,ASTLLENNEQF
TRBV28,NA,ASSLSRGTEAF
TRBV7-9,large,ASSPSYSNQPQH
TRBV13,NA,ASSGSSTVYNEQF
TRBV7-2,few,ASSLIGDGELF
TRBV6-5,NA,ASSQGAGRPLQY
TRBV4-1,few,ASSQDLAGAQNTEAF
TRBV4-1,medium-sized,ASSQDGNTGELF
TRBV19,NA,ASSPSDGSYEQY
TRBV5-1,NA,ASSTTGVNTEAF
TRBV25-1,NA,ASSDRVYEQY
TRBV29-1,NA,SVEDAEELHNEQF
TRBV27,NA,ASSLAGNSYNEQF
TRBV11-2,NA,ASSPGNTDTH
TRBV7-3,NA,ASSLKGGTEAF
TRBV29-1,NA,SVQTGGEKLF
TRBV5-6,NA,ASSLGTGNTEAF
TRBV28,NA,ASSSTGSYEQY
TRBV4-2,NA,ASSQDPGTGVGDLTDTQY
TRBV6-5,NA,ASSYASRNYGYT
TRBV28,NA,ASSSAGGPGDTQY
TRBV7-9,once,ASSPDGRAGNTIY
TRBV5-1,NA,ASSLAAEYGYT
TRBV11-2,NA,ASSLGNMNTEAF
TRBV5-1,NA,ASSTSGPGTEAF
TRBV28,once,ASTLRGSYNEQF
TRBV7-8,few,ASSLGYAGGPTDTQY
TRBV5-6,NA,ASSSGTGANVLT
TRBV19,NA,ASSRQGPYEQY
TRBV7-9,NA,ASSPTGSYGYT
TRBV5-5,NA,ASRASGPPGELF
TRBV28,once,ASSLSQGTLSYEQY
TRBV4-3,NA,ASSQDRQGAYSGANVLT
TRBV4-2,NA,ASSQETTFNEQF
TRBV4-3,NA,ASSPKGQGDEQY
TRBV5-1,NA,ASRDTERNTIY
TRBV2,few,ASRASGSYYEQY
TRBV7-9,NA,ASSLAGGPGNEQF
TRBV10-3,once,AISSGTPLRVGSGELF
TRBV7-3,NA,ASSLGRYNEQF
TRBV19,NA,ASRNYGTSGYEQY
TRBV28,NA,ASSPSGFGGNEQF
TRBV5-6,NA,ASSQREVSYNEQF
TRBV28,NA,ASTVPRSGTEAF
TRBV10-2,NA,ASSETSGNTGELF
TRBV27,NA,ASSARTSGYEQY
TRBV5-6,NA,ASSLAMTSGTDTQY
TRBV27,few,ASSLSPWGGDEQY
TRBV18,NA,ASSKRPGETQY
TRBV27,NA,ASSPKVGTSGLYEQY